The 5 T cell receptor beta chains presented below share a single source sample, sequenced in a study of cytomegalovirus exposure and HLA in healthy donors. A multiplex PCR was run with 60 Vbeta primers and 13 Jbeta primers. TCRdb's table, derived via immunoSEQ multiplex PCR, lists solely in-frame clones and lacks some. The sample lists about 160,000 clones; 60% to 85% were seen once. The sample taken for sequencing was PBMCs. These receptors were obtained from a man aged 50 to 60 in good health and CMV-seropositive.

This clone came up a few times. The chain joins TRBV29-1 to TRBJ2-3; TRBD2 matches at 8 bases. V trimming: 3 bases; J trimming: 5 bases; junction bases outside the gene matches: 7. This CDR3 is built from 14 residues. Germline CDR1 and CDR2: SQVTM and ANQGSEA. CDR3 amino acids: CSVDKRGLLDTQYF. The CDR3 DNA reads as TGCAGCGTTGACAAGCGGGGGTTGCTAGATACGCAGTATTTT.

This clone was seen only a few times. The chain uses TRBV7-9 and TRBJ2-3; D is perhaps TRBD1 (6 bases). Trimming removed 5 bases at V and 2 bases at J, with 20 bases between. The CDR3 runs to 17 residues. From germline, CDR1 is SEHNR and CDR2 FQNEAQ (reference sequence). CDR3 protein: CASSPWGRPQSTDTQYF. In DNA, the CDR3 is TGTGCCAGCAGCCCCTGGGGGCGACCGCAGTCCACAGATACGCAGTATTTT.

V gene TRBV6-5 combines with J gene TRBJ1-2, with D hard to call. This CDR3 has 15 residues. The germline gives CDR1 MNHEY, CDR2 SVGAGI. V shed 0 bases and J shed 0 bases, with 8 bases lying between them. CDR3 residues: CASSYSFTANYGYTF. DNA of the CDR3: TGTGCCAGCAGTTACTCTTTCACTGCTAACTATGGCTACACCTTC.

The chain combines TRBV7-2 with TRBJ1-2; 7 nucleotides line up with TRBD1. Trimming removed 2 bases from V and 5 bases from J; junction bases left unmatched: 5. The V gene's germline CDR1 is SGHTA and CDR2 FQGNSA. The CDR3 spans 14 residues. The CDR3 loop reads CASSLNTGEYGYTF. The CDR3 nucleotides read TGTGCCAGCAGCTTAAATACAGGGGAGTATGGCTACACCTTC.

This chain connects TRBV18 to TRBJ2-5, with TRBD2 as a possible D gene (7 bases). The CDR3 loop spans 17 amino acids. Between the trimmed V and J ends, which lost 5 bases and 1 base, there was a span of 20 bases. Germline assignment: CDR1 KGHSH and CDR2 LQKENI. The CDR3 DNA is TGTGCCAGCTCAAGAGGCGGGGGCTCACCCCCCCAAGAGACCCAGTACTTC. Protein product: CASSRGGGSPPQETQYF.